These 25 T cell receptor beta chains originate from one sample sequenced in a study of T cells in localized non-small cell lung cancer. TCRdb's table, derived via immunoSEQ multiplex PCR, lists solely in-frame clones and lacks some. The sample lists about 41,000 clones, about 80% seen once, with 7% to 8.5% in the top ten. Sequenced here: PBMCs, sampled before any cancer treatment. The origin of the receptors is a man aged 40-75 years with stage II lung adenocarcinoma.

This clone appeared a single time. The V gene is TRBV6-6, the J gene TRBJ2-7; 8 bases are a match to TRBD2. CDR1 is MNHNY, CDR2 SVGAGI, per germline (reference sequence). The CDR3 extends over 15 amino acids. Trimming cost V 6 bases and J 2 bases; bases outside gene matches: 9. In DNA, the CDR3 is TGTGCCAGCAGCCCCCTGGAGCGGGGGCCCTACGAGCAGTACTTC. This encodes CASSPLERGPYEQYF.

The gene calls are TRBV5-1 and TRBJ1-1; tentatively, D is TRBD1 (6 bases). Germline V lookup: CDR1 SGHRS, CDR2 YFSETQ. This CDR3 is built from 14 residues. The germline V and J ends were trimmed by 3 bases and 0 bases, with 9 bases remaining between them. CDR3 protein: CASSYRAMNTEAFF. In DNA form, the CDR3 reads TGCGCCAGCAGCTACAGGGCTATGAACACTGAAGCTTTCTTT.

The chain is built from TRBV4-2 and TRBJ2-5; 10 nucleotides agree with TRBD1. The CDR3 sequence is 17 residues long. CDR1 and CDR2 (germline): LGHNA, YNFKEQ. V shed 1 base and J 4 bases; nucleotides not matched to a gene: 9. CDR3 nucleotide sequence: TGTGCCAGCAGCCAAGCCCAGGGACAGGGGAAACCAGAGACCCAGTACTTC. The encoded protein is CASSQAQGQGKPETQYF.

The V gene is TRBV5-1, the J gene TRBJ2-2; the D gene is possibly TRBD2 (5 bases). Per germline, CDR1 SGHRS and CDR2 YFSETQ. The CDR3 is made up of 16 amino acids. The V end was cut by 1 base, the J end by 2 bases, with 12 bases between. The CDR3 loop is CASSLRGLTNTGELFF. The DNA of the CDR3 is TGCGCCAGCAGCTTGAGAGGGCTTACCAACACCGGGGAGCTGTTTTTT.

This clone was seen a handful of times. CDR3 protein: CASSQDWIQGASGYTF. As DNA, the CDR3 is TGTGCCAGCAGCCAAGATTGGATACAGGGGGCCTCTGGCTACACCTTC. This chain joins TRBV4-2 and TRBJ1-2; 9 bases are shared with TRBD1. V shed 0 bases and J 7 bases; nucleotides not matched to a gene: 9. The CDR3 is made up of 16 amino acids. Germline values: CDR1 LGHNA, CDR2 YNFKEQ.

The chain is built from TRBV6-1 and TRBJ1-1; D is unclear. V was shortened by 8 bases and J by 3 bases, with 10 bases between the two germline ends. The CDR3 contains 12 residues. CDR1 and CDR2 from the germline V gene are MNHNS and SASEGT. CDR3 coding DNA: TGTGCCAGCTTCCCCCCTTACACTGAAGCTTTCTTT. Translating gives CASFPPYTEAFF.

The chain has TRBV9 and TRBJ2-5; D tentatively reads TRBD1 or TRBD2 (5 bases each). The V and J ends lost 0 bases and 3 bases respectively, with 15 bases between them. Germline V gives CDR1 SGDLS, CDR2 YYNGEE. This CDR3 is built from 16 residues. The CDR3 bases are TGTGCCAGCAGCGTAGCGGGACGGTTGGGGGAAGAGACCCAGTACTTC. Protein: CASSVAGRLGEETQYF.

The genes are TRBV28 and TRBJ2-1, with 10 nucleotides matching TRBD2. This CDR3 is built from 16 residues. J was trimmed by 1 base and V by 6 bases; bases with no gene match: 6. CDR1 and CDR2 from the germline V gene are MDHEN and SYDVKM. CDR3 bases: TGTGCCAGCAGCACCTCGACTAGCGGGTCCTACAATGAGCAGTTCTTC. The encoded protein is CASSTSTSGSYNEQFF.

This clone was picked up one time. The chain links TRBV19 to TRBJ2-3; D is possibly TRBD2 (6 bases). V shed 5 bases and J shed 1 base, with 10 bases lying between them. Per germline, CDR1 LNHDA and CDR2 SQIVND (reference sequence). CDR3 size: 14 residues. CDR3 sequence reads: CASSHRRGTDTQYF. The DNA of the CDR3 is TGTGCCAGTAGTCATAGGAGGGGCACAGATACGCAGTATTTT.

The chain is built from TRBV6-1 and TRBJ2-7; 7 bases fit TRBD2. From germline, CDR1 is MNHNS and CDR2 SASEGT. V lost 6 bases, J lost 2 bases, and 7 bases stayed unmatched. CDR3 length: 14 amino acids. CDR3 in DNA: TGTGCCAGCAGCCAGACCAGCGGGACCTACGAGCAGTACTTC. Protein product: CASSQTSGTYEQYF.

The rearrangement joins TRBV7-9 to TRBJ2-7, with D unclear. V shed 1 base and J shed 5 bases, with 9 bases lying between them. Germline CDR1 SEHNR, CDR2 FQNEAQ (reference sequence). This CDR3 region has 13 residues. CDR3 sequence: CASSLEGKDEQYF. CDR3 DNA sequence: TGTGCCAGCAGCTTAGAGGGAAAAGACGAGCAGTACTTC.

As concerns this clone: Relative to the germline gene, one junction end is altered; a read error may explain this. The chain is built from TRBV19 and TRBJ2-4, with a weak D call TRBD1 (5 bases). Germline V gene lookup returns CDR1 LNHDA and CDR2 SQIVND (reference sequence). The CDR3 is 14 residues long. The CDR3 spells CASSIPGPQGSKSF. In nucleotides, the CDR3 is TGTGCCAGTAGTATCCCAGGCCCCCAGGGCTCCAAATCCTTC.

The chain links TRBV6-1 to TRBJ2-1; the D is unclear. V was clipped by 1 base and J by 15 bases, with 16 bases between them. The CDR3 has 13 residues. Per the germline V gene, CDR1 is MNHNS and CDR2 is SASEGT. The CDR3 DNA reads TGTGCCAGCAGTGAAGGGACCGTGACGACGGGGTTCTTC. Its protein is CASSEGTVTTGFF.

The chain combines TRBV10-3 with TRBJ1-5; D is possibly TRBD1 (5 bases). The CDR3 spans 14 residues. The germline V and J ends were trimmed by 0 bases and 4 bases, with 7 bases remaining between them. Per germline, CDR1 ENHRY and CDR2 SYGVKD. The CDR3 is CAISESRGNQPQHF. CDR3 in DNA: TGTGCCATCAGTGAGTCAAGGGGAAATCAGCCCCAGCATTTT.

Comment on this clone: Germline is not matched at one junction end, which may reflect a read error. The CDR3 here is CASSGTGGTDTQYF. In nucleotides, the CDR3 is TGTGCCAGTAGCGGGACAGGGGGCACGGATACGCAGTATTTT. The gene calls are TRBV19 and TRBJ2-3, with 12 nucleotides matching TRBD1. CDR3 length: 14 residues. Germline loops: CDR1 LNHDA, CDR2 SQIVND (reference sequence).

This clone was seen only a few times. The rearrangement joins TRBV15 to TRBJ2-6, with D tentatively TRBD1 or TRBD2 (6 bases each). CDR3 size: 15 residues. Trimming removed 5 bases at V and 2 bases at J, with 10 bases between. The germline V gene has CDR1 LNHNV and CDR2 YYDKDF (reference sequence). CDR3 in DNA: TGTGCCACCAGCGAGGGGGAGGCTGGGGCCAACGTCCTGACTTTC. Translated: CATSEGEAGANVLTF. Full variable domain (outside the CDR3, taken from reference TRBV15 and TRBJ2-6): DAMVIQNPRYQVTQFGKPVTLSCSQTLNHNVMYWYQQKSSQAPKLLFHYYDKDFNNEADTPDNFQSRRPNTSFCFLDIRSPGLGDTAMYLCATSEGEAGANVLTFGAGSRLTVL.

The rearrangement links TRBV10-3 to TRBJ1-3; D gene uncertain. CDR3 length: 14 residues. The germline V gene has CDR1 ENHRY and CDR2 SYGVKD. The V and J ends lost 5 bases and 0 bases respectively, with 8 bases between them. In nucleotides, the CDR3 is TGTGCCATCAGTTCGGTCAACTCTGGAAACACCATATATTTT. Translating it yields CAISSVNSGNTIYF.

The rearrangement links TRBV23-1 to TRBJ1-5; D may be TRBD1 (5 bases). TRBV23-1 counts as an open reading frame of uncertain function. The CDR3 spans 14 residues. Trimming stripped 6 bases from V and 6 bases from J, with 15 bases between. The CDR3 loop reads CASSPTGVGQPQHF. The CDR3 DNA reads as TGCGCCAGCAGCCCGACGGGGGTAGGTCAGCCCCAGCATTTT.

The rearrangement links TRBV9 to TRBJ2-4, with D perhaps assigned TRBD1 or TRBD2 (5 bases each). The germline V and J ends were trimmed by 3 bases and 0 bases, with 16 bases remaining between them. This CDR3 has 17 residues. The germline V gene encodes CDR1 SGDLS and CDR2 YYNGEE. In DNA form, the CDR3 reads TGTGCCAGCAGCGGGGCGGGCGTTGGACAAGCCAAAAACATTCAGTACTTC. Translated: CASSGAGVGQAKNIQYF.

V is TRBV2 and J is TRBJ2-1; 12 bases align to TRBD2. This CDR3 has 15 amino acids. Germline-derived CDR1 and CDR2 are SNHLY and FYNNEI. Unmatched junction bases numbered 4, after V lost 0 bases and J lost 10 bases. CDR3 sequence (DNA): TGTGCCAGCAGTGAAGCACTAGCGGGGGGCGGGGAGCAGTTCTTC. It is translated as CASSEALAGGGEQFF. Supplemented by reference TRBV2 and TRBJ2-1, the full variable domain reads EPEVTQTPSHQVTQMGQEVILRCVPISNHLYFYWYRQILGQKVEFLVSFYNNEISEKSEIFDDQFSVERPDGSNFTLKIRSTKLEDSAMYFCASSEALAGGGEQFFGPGTRLTVL.

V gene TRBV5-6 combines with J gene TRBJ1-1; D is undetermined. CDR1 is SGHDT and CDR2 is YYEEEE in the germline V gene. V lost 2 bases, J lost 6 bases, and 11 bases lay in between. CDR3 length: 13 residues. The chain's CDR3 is CASSFSLGAEAFF. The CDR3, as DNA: TGTGCCAGCAGCTTCAGCCTCGGGGCTGAAGCTTTCTTT. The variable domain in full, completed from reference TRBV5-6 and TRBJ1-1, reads DAGVTQSPTHLIKTRGQQVTLRCSPKSGHDTVSWYQQALGQGPQFIFQYYEEEERQRGNFPDRFSGHQFPNYSSELNVNALLLGDSALYLCASSFSLGAEAFFGQGTRLTVV.

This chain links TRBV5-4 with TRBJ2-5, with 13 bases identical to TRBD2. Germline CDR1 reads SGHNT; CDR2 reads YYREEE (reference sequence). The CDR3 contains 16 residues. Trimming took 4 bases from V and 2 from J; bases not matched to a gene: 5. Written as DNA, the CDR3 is TGTGCCAGCAGCCCGGGACTAGCGGGGTTGCAAGAGACCCAGTACTTC. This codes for CASSPGLAGLQETQYF.

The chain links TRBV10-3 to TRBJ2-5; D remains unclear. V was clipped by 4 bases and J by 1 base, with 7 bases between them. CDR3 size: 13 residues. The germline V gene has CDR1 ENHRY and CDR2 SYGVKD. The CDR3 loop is CAISGHPQETQYF. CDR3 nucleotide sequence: TGTGCCATCAGTGGACACCCCCAAGAGACCCAGTACTTC.

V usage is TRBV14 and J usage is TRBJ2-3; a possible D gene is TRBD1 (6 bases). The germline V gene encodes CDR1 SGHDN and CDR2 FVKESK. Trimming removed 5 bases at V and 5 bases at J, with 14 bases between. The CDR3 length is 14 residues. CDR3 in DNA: TGTGCCAGCAGCAAAGTGGGGGCAGGAGATACGCAGTATTTT. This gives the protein CASSKVGAGDTQYF. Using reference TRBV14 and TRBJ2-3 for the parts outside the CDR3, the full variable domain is EAGVTQFPSHSVIEKGQTVTLRCDPISGHDNLYWYRRVMGKEIKFLLHFVKESKQDESGMPNNRFLAERTGGTYSTLKVQPAELEDSGVYFCASSKVGAGDTQYFGPGTRLTVL.

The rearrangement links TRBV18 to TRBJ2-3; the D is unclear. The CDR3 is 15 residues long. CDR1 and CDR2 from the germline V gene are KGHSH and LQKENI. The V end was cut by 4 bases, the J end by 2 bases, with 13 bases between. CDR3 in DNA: TGTGCCAGCTCACTGCAGGAGATGCCCACAGATACGCAGTATTTT. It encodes CASSLQEMPTDTQYF.